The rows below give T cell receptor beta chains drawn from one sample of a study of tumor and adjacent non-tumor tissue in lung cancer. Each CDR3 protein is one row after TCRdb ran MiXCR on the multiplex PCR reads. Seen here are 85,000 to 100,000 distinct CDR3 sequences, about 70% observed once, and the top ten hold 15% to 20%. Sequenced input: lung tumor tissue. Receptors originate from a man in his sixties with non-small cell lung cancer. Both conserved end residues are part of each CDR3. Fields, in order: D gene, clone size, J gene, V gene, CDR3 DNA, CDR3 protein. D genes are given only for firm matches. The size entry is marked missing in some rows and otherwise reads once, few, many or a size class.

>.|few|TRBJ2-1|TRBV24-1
TGTGCCACCAGTGATACAGGGTTCACGGGTTACAATGAGCAGTTCTTC
CATSDTGFTGYNEQFF
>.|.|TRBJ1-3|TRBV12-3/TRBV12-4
TGTGCCAGTTCCCCTCTGAGGGCCTGGGGTGGAAACACCGTATATTTT
CASSPLRAWGGNTVYF
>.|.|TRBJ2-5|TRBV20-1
TGCAGTGCCCCGGTATCAGCCCCTTCAGAGACCCAGTACTTC
CSAPVSAPSETQYF
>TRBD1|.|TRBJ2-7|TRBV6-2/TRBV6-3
TGTGCTAGCACCCTGGTGACAGGGGCCTACGAGCAGTACTTC
CASTLVTGAYEQYF
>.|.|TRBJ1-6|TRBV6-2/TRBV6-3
TGTGCCAGCAGCGAAGGATACTATAATTCACTCCACCACTTT
CASSEGYYNSLHHF
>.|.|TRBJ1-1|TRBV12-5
TGTGCTAGTGGTGTCGAAGGGCCGGCTCTCTTT
CASGVEGPALF
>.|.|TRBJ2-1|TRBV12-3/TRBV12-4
TGTGCCAGCAACCTGGTCGGGAGCCACAATAAGCAGTTCTTC
CASNLVGSHNKQFF
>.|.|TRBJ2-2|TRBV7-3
TGTGCCAGCAGCAGCACAGTCCAAGCGAACACCGGGGAGCTGTTGTTT
CASSSTVQANTGELLF
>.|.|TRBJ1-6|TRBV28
TGTGCCAGCAGTTGGGGGTTAAGCCCTGCTTTGTCACCCCTCCACTTT
CASSWGLSPALSPLHF
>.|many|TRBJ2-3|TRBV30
TGTGCCTGGAGTGTATCCTCCGGGAGCACAGATACGCAGTATTTT
CAWSVSSGSTDTQYF
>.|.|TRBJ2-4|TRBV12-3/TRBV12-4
TGTGCCAGCGGCCCCCTCGGGGGGCATGGAAACATTAAGAACTTC
CASGPLGGHGNIKNF
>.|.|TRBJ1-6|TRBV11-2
TGTGCCAGCAGCCCAAGGGGGAGTAATTCACCCCTCCACTTT
CASSPRGSNSPLHF
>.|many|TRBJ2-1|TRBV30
TGTGCCTGGAGCCCGACCCTCGACTACGAAAAATACAATGAGCAGTTCTTC
CAWSPTLDYEKYNEQFF
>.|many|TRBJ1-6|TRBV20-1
TGCAGTGCTAGACGGACAGAGGTCTATAATTCACCCCTCCACTTT
CSARRTEVYNSPLHF
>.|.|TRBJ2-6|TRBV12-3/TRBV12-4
TGTGCCAGCAGAACAGGAGGTCCTGGGGCCAACGTCCTGGCTTTC
CASRTGGPGANVLAF
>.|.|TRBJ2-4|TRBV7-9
TGTGCCAGCAGCTCTGGGGTGGAGCTAGCTGAAAACATTCAGTACTTC
CASSSGVELAENIQYF
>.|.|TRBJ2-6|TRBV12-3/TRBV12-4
TGTGTCAGCGGTCCTGGGACTTCTGTCTCTGCGGCCAACGTCCTGACTTTC
CVSGPGTSVSAANVLTF